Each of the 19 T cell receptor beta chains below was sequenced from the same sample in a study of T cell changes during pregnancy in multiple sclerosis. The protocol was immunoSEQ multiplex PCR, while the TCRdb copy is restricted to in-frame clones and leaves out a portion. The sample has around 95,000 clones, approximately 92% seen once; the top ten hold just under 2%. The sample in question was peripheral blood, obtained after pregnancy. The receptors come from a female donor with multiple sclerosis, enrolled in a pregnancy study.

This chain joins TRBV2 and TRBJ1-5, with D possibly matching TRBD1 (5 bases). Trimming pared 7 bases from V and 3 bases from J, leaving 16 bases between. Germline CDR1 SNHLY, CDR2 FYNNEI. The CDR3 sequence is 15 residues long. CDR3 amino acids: CASKRKGDSNQPQHF. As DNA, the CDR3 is TGTGCCAGCAAGAGGAAAGGGGACTCCAATCAGCCCCAGCATTTT.

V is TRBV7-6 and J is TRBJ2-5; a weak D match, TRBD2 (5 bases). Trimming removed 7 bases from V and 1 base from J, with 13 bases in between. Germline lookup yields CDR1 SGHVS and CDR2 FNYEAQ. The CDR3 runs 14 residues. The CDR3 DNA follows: TGTGCCAGCACTATAGAGGGATTCCAAGAGACCCAGTACTTC. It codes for CASTIEGFQETQYF.

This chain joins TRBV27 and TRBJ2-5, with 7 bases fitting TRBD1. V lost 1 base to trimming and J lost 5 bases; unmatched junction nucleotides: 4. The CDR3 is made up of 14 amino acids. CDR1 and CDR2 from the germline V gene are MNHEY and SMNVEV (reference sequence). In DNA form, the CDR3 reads TGTGCCAGCAGTTTATACAGGGGTGGGGAGACCCAGTACTTC. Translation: CASSLYRGGETQYF.

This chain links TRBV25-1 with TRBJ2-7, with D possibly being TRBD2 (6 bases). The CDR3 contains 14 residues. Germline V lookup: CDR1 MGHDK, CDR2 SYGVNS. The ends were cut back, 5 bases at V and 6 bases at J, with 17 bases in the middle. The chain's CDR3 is CASSPTSTFLEQYF. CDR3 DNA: TGTGCCAGCAGTCCGACTAGTACGTTCCTCGAGCAGTACTTC.

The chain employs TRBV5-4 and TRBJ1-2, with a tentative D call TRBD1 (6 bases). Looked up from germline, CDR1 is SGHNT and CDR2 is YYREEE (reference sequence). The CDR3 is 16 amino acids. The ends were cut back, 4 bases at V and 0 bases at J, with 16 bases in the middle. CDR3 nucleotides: TGTGCCAGCAGCGAGCGAGGACAGAGAGCTAACTATGGCTACACCTTC. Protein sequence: CASSERGQRANYGYTF. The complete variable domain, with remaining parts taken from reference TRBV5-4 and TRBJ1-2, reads ETGVTQSPTHLIKTRGQQVTLRCSSQSGHNTVSWYQQALGQGPQFIFQYYREEENGRGNFPPRFSGLQFPNYSSELNVNALELDDSALYLCASSERGQRANYGYTFGSGTRLTVV.

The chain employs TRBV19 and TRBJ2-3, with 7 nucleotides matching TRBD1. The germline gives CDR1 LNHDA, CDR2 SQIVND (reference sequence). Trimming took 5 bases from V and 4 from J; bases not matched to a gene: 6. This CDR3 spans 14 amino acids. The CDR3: CASSPGTESDTQYF. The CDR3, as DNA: TGTGCCAGTAGTCCTGGGACAGAATCAGATACGCAGTATTTT.

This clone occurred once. The CDR3 region has the DNA TGTGCCAGCATCACAGACCTGAACACTGAAGCTTTCTTT. Its protein product is CASITDLNTEAFF. This sequence joins TRBV6-6 and TRBJ1-1; D is unresolved. CDR3 size: 13 residues. CDR1 MNHNY and CDR2 SVGAGI come from the germline V gene (reference sequence). V was cut by 7 bases and J by 0 bases, with 9 bases left in between.

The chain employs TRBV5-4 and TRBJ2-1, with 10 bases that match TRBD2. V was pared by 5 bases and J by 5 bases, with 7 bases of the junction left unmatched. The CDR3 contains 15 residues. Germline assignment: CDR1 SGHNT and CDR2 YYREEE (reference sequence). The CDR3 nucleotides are TGTGCCAGCAGACAGGGACTAGCGTATAACAATGAGCAGTTCTTC. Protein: CASRQGLAYNNEQFF.

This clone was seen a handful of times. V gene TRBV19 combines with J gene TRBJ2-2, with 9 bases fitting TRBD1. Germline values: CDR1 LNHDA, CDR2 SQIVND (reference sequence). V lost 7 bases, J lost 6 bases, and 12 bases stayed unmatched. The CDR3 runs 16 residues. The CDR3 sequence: CASTRAGTGYSGELFF. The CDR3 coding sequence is TGTGCCAGTACCCGCGCCGGGACAGGGTATTCCGGGGAGCTGTTTTTT.

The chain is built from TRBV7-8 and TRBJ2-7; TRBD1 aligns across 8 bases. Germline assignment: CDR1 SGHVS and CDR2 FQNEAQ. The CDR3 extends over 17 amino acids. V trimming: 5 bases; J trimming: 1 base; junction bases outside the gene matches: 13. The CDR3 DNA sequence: TGTGCCAGCAGCCCTGCTAGGTTGGACAGGGCTTCCTACGAGCAGTACTTC. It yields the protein CASSPARLDRASYEQYF.

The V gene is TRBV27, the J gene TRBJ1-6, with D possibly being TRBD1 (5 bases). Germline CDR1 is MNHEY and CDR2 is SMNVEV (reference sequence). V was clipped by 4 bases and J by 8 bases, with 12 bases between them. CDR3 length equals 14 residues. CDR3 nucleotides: TGTGCCAGCAGTTCCCCAGCAGGGTATTCACCCCTCCACTTT. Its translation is CASSSPAGYSPLHF.

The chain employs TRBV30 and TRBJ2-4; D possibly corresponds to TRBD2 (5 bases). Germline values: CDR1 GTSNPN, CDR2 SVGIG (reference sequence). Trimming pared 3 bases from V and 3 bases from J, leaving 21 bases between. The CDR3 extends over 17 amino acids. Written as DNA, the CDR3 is TGTGCCTGGAGGGGTAAGAGCGGATATTTTGGCAAAAACATTCAGTACTTC. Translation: CAWRGKSGYFGKNIQYF.

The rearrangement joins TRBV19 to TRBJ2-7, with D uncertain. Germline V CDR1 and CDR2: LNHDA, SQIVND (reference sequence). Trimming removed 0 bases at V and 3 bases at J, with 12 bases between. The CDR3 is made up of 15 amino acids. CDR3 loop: CASSIDRNSLYEQYF. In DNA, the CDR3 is TGTGCCAGTAGTATAGATCGTAACAGCCTCTACGAGCAGTACTTC.

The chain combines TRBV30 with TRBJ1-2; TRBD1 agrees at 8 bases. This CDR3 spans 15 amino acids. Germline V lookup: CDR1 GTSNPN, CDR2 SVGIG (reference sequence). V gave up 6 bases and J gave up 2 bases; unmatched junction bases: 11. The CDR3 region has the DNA TGTGCCTGTGAGATTTACAGGGGGAAAAACTATGGCTACACCTTC. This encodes CACEIYRGKNYGYTF.

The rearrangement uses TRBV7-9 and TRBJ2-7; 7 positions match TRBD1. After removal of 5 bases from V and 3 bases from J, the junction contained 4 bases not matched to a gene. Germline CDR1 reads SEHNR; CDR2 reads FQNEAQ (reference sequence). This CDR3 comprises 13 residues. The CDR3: CASSRGTVYEQYF. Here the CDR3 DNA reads TGTGCCAGCAGCAGGGGGACAGTCTACGAGCAGTACTTC.

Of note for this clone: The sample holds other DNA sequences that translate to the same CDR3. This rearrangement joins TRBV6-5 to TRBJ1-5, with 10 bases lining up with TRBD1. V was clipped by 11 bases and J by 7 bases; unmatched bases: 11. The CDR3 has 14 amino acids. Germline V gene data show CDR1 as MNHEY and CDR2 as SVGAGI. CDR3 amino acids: CASRTGGIGQPQHF. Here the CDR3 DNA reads TGTGCCTCGAGGACAGGGGGGATTGGGCAGCCCCAGCATTTT.

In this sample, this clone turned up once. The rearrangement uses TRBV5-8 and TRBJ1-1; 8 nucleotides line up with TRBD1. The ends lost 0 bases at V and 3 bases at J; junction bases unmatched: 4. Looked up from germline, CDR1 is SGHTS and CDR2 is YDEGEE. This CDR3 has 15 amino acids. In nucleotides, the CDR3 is TGTGCCAGCAGCTTGGTCAGGGGGCGATACACTGAAGCTTTCTTT. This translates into CASSLVRGRYTEAFF.

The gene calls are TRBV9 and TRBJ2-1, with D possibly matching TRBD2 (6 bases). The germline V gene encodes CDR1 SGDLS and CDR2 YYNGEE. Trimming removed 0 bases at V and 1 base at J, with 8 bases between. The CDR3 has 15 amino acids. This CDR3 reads CASSVDAGSYNEQFF. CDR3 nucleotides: TGTGCCAGCAGCGTAGACGCGGGATCCTACAATGAGCAGTTCTTC.

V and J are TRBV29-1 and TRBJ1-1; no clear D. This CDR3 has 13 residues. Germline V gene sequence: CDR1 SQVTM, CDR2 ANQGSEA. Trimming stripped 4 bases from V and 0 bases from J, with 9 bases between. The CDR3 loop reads CSVVEGLNTEAFF. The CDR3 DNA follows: TGCAGCGTTGTTGAGGGCTTGAACACTGAAGCTTTCTTT.